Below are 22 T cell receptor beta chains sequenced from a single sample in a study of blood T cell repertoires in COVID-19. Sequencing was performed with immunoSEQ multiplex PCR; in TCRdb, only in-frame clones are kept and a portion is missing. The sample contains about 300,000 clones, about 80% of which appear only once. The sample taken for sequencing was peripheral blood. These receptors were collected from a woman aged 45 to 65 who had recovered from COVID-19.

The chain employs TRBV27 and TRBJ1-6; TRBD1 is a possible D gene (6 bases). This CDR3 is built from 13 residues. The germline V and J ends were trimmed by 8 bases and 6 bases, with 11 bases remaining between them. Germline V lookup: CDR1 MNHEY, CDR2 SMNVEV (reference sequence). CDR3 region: CASGTGFNSPLHF. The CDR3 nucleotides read TGTGCCAGCGGTACAGGGTTTAATTCACCCCTCCACTTT.

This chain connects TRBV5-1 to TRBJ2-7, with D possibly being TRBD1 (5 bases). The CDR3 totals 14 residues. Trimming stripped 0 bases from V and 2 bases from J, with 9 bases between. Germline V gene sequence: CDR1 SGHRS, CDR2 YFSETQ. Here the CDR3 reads CASSLGQTTYEQYF. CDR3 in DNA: TGCGCCAGCAGCTTGGGACAGACAACCTACGAGCAGTACTTC.

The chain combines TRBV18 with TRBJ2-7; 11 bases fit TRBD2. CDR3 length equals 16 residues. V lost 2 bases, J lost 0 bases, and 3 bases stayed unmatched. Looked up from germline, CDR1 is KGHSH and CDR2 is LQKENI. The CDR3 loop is CASSPAGLAVSYEQYF. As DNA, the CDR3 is TGTGCCAGCTCACCAGCGGGACTAGCGGTCTCCTACGAGCAGTACTTC.

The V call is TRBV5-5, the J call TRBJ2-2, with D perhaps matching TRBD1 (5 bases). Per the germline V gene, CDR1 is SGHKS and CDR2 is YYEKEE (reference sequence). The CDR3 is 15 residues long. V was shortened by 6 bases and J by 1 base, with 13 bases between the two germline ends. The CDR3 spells CASIQTGQNTGELFF. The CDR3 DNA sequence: TGTGCCAGCATCCAGACCGGACAGAACACCGGGGAGCTGTTTTTT.

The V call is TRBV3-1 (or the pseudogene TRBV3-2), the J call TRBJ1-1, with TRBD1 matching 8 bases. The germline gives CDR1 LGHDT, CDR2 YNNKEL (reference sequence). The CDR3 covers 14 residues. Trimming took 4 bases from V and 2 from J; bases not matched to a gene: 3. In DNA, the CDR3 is TGTGCCAGCAGCCGGCAGGGGGCAAACACTGAAGCTTTCTTT. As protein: CASSRQGANTEAFF.

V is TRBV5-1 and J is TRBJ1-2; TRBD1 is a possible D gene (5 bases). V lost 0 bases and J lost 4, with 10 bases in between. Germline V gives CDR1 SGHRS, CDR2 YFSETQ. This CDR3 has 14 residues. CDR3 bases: TGCGCCAGCAGCTTGGTTCAGGGAATCTATGGCTACACCTTC. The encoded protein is CASSLVQGIYGYTF.

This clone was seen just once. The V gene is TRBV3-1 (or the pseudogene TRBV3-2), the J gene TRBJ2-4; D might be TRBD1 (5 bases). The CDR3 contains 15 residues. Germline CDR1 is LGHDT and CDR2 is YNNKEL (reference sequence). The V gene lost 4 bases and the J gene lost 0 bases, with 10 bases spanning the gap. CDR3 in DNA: TGTGCCAGCAGCCCCACGACAGTAGCCAAAAACATTCAGTACTTC. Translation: CASSPTTVAKNIQYF.

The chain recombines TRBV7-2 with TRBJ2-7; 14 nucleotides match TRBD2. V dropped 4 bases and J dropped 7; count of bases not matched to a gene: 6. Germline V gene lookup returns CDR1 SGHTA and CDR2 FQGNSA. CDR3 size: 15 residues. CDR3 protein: CASSSRLAGGWEQYF. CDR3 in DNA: TGTGCCAGCAGCTCGCGACTAGCGGGAGGGTGGGAGCAGTACTTC.

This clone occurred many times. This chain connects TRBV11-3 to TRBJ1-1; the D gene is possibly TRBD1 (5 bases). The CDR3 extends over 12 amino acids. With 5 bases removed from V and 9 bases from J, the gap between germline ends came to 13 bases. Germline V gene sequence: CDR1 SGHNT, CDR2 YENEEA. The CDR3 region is CASSLGGIQAFF. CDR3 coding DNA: TGTGCCAGCAGCCTGGGGGGAATTCAAGCTTTCTTT. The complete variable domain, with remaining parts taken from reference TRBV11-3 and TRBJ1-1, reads EAGVVQSPRYKIIEKKQPVAFWCNPISGHNTLYWYLQNLGQGPELLIRYENEEAVDDSQLPKDRFSAERLKGVDSTLKIQPAELGDSAVYLCASSLGGIQAFFGQGTRLTVV.

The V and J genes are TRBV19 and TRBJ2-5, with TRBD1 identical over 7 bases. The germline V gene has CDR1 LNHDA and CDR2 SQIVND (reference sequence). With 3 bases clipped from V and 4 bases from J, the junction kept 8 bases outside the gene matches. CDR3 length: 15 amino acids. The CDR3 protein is CASSIDRDKGETQYF. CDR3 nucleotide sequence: TGTGCCAGTAGTATCGACAGGGATAAAGGAGAGACCCAGTACTTC.

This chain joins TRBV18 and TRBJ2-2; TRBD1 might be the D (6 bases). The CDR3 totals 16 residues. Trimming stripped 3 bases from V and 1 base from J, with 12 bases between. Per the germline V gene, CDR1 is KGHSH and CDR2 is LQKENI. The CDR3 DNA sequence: TGTGCCAGCTCACCCAACAGGGCAAGGAACACCGGGGAGCTGTTTTTT. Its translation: CASSPNRARNTGELFF.

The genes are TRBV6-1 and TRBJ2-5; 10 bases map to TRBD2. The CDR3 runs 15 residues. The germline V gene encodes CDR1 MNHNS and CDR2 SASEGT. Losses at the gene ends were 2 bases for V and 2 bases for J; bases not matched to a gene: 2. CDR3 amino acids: CASSERAGGQETQYF. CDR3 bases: TGTGCCAGCAGTGAACGAGCGGGGGGGCAAGAGACCCAGTACTTC.

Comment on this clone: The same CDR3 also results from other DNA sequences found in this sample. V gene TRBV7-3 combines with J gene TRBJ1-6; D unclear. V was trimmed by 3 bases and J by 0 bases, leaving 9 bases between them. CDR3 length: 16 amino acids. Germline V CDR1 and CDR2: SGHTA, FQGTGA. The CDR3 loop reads CASSLSASSYNSPLHF. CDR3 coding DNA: TGTGCCAGCAGCTTGTCAGCGAGCTCCTATAATTCACCCCTCCACTTT.

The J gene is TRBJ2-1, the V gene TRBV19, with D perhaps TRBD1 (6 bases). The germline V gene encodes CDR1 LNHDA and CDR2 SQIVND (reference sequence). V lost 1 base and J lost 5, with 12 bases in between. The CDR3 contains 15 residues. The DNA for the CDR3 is TGTGCCAGTAGTATAGCCGGACAGAGAGACAATGAGCAGTTCTTC. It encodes CASSIAGQRDNEQFF.

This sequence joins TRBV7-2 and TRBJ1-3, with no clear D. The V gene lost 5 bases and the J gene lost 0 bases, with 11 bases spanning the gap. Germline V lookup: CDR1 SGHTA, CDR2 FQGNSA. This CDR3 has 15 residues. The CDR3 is CASSPGVRSGNTIYF. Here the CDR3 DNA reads TGTGCCAGCAGCCCCGGGGTCCGCTCTGGAAACACCATATATTTT.

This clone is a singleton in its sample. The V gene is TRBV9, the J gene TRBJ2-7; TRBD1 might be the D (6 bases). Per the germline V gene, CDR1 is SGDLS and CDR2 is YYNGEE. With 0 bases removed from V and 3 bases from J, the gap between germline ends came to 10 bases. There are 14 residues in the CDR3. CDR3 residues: CASSVGGGIYEQYF. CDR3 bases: TGTGCCAGCAGCGTAGGTGGGGGCATCTACGAGCAGTACTTC.

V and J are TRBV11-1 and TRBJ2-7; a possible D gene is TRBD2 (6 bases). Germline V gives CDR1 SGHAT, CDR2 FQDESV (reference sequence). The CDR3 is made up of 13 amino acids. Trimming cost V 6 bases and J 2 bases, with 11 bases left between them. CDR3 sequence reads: CASRTRWAYEQYF. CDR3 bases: TGTGCCAGCAGGACTAGGTGGGCCTACGAGCAGTACTTC.

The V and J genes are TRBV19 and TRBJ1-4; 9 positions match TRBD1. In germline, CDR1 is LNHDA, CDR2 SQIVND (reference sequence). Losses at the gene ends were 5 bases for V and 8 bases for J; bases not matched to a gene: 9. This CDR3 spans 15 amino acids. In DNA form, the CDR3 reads TGTGCCAGTAGTGATACAGGGGGCGGGCAGGAAAAACTGTTTTTT. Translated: CASSDTGGGQEKLFF. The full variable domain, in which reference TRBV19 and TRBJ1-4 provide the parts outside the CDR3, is DGGITQSPKYLFRKEGQNVTLSCEQNLNHDAMYWYRQDPGQGLRLIYYSQIVNDFQKGDIAEGYSVSREKKESFPLTVTSAQKNPTAFYLCASSDTGGGQEKLFFGSGTQLSVL.

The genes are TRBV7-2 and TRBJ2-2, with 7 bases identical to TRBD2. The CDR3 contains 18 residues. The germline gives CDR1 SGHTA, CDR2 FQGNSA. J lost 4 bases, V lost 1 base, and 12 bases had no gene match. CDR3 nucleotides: TGTGCCAGCAGCTTAGGGTTTGGGGGAGGGCCTGGCACCGGGGAGCTGTTTTTT. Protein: CASSLGFGGGPGTGELFF.

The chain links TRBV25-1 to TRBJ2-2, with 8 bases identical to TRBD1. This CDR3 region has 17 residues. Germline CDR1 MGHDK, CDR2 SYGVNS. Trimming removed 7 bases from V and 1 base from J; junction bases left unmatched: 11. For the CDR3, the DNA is TGTGCCAGCACCGCCCCCCCGGGACAGGAGAACACCGGGGAGCTGTTTTTT. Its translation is CASTAPPGQENTGELFF.

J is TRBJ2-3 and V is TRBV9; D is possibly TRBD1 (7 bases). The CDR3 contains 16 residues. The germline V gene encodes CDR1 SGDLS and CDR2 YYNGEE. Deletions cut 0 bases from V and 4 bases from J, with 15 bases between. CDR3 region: CASSVEYRGGSDTQYF. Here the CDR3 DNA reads TGTGCCAGCAGCGTAGAATACAGGGGAGGTTCAGATACGCAGTATTTT.

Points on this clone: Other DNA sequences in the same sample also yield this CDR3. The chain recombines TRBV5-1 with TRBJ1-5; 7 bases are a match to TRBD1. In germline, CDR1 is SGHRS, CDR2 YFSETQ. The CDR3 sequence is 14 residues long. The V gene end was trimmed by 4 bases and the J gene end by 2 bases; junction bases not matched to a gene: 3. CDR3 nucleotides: TGCGCCAGCAGCCCGGGGACAGGCAATCAGCCCCAGCATTTT. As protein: CASSPGTGNQPQHF. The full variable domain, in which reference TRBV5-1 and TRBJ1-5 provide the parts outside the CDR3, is KAGVTQTPRYLIKTRGQQVTLSCSPISGHRSVSWYQQTPGQGLQFLFEYFSETQRNKGNFPGRFSGRQFSNSRSEMNVSTLELGDSALYLCASSPGTGNQPQHFGDGTRLSIL.